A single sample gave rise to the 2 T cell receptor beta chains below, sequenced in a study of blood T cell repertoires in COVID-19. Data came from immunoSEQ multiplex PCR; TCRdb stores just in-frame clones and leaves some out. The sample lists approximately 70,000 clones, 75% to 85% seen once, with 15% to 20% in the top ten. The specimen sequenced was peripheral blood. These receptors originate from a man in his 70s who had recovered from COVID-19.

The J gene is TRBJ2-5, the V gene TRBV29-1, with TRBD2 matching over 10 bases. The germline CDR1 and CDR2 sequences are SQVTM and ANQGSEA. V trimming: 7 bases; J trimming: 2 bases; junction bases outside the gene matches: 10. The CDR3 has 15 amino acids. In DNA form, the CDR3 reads TGCAGCGCCCGGGAACTAGCGGGATCACAAGAGACCCAGTACTTC. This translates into CSARELAGSQETQYF. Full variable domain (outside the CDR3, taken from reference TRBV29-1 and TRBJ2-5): SAVISQKPSRDICQRGTSLTIQCQVDSQVTMMFWYRQQPGQSLTLIATANQGSEATYESGFVIDKFPISRPNLTFSTLTVSNMSPEDSSIYLCSARELAGSQETQYFGPGTRLLVL.

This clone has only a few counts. CDR3 loop: CASSLGDFITDTQYF. The CDR3 nucleotides read TGTGCCAGCAGCTTAGGGGACTTCATCACAGATACGCAGTATTTT. The chain joins TRBV7-8 to TRBJ2-3; D may be TRBD2 (6 bases). The CDR3 covers 15 residues. Trimming cost V 1 base and J 2 bases, with 10 bases left between them. CDR1 and CDR2 (germline): SGHVS, FQNEAQ.